A single sample is the source of the 7 T cell receptor beta chains below, sequenced in a study of vaccination and CD4 T cells after COVID-19. The treatment was: approximately 11-day PBMC culture with coronavirus spike peptide pools or control peptides (ViraFEST assay). The Oncomine TCR Beta short-read assay was applied to DNA of cultured CD4+ T cells. TCRdb reprocessed the PCR reads via MiXCR and lists one record per CDR3 protein. The sample yields 10,000 or so distinct CDR3 sequences, approximately 49% seen once. The antigens for these receptors are not known. Material: CD4+ T cells from blood, cultured in vitro. The receptors originated from a human donor who had recovered from COVID-19.

V and J are TRBV27 and TRBJ2-3, with D perhaps matching TRBD1 (6 bases). CDR1 MNHEY and CDR2 SMNVEV come from the germline V gene (reference sequence). The CDR3 has 13 amino acids. Trimming took off 10 bases at V and 3 bases at J, with 14 bases between the two ends. The CDR3 reads CANTQQGTDTQYF. The CDR3 bases are TGTGCCAACACTCAACAGGGAACAGATACGCAGTATTTT.

CDR3 coding DNA: TGTGCCAGCAGACCAAGGGGGCCCGACTACAATGAGCAGTTCTTC. The encoded protein is CASRPRGPDYNEQFF. This sequence joins TRBV6-1 and TRBJ2-1; 7 bases fit TRBD1. V gave up 6 bases and J gave up 3 bases; unmatched junction bases: 8. The germline V gene has CDR1 MNHNS and CDR2 SASEGT. The length of the CDR3 is 15 residues.

This clonotype came up a few times. The V call is TRBV7-6, the J call TRBJ2-7, with a possible D match to TRBD2 (7 bases). CDR3 length: 13 amino acids. The V gene's germline CDR1 is SGHVS and CDR2 FNYEAQ. Trimming took off 8 bases at V and 2 bases at J, with 13 bases between the two ends. Here the CDR3 reads CASSAGATYEQYF. CDR3 DNA sequence: TGTGCCAGCTCGGCGGGGGCTACCTACGAGCAGTACTTC. The variable domain in full, with the rest retrieved from reference TRBV7-6 and TRBJ2-7, is GAGVSQSPRYKVTKRGQDVALRCDPISGHVSLYWYRQALGQGPEFLTYFNYEAQQDKSGLPNDRFSAERPEGSISTLTIQRTEQRDSAMYRCASSAGATYEQYFGPGTRLTVT.

The chain links TRBV20-1 to TRBJ1-5; D ambiguous. The V end was cut by 4 bases, the J end by 3 bases, with 10 bases between. The germline V gene has CDR1 DFQATT and CDR2 SNEGSKA (reference sequence). The CDR3 sequence is 13 residues long. The CDR3 DNA is TGCAGTGCTATCGCAGGAGCCAATCAGCCCCAGCATTTT. Encoded protein: CSAIAGANQPQHF.

The V call is TRBV5-1, the J call TRBJ2-3, with D tentatively TRBD2 (6 bases). Trimming took off 5 bases at V and 4 bases at J, with 17 bases between the two ends. The germline V gene encodes CDR1 SGHRS and CDR2 YFSETQ. The CDR3 contains 15 residues. As DNA, the CDR3 is TGCGCCAGCAGGAAGGGACTGCAGGTCGCAGATACGCAGTATTTT. This encodes CASRKGLQVADTQYF.

This clonotype was recorded a few times. The gene calls are TRBV6-1 and TRBJ1-1; no reliable D call. Germline V gives CDR1 MNHNS, CDR2 SASEGT. The CDR3 runs 13 residues. Trimming shortened V by 0 bases and J by 5 bases, and 7 bases separated the two germline ends. The CDR3 nucleotides are TGTGCCAGCAGTGAAGCACATGGGACTGAAGCTTTCTTT. Its translation: CASSEAHGTEAFF.

The rearrangement uses TRBV19 and TRBJ1-1; possibly TRBD1 for D (5 bases). Germline V gene data show CDR1 as LNHDA and CDR2 as SQIVND (reference sequence). Trimming shortened V by 1 base and J by 7 bases, and 13 bases separated the two germline ends. The CDR3 has 14 amino acids. The CDR3 loop is CASSIGGGSVEAFF. The CDR3, as DNA: TGTGCCAGTAGTATAGGGGGGGGAAGCGTTGAAGCTTTCTTT.